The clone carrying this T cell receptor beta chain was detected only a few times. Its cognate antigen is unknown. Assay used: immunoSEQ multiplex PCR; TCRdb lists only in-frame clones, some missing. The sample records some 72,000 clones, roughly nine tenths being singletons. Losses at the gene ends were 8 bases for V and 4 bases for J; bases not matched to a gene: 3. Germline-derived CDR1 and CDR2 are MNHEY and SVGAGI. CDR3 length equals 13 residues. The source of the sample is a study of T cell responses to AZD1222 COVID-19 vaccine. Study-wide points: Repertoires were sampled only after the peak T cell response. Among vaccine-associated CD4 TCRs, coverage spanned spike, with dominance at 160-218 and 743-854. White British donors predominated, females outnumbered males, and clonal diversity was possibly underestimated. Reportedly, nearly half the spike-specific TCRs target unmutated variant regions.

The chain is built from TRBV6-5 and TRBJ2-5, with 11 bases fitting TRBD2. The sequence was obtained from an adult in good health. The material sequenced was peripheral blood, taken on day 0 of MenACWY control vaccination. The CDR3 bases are TGTGCCAGCCGACTAGCGGGGACAGAGACCCAGTACTTC. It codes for CASRLAGTETQYF.